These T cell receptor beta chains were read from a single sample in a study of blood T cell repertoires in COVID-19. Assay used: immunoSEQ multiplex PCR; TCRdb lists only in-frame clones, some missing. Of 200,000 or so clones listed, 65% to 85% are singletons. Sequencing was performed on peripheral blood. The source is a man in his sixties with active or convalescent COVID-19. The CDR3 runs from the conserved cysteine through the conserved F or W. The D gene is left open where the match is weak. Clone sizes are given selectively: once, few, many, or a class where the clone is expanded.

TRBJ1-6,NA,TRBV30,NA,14,CAWSVGQGNSPLHF,TGTGCCTGGAGTGTTGGGCAGGGGAATTCACCCCTCCACTTT
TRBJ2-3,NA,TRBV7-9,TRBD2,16,CASSLGGGRARDTQYF,TGTGCCAGCAGCTTAGGTGGCGGGAGGGCCAGAGATACGCAGTATTTT
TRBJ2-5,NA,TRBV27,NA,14,CASNPSGGSETQYF,TGTGCCAGCAACCCCTCGGGGGGCTCGGAGACCCAGTACTTC
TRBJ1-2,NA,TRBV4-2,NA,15,CASSHPSIGGAGYTF,TGTGCCAGCAGCCATCCGTCTATAGGCGGGGCCGGCTACACCTTC
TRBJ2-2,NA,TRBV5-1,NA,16,CASSLGSGENTGELFF,TGCGCCAGCAGCTTGGGCTCAGGGGAGAACACCGGGGAGCTGTTTTTT
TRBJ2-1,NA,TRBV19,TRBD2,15,CASTLAGGSYNEQFF,TGTGCCAGTACCTTAGCGGGAGGGTCCTACAATGAGCAGTTCTTC
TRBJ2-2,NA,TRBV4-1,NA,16,CASSQDRSGITGELFF,TGCGCCAGCAGCCAAGATCGGTCGGGGATCACCGGGGAGCTGTTTTTT
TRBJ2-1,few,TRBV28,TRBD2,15,CASSSPSGSYNEQFF,TGTGCCAGCAGTTCCCCCAGCGGGAGCTACAATGAGCAGTTCTTC
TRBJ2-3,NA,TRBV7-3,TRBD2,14,CASSGRTSADTQYF,TGTGCCAGCAGCGGACGGACTAGCGCAGATACGCAGTATTTT
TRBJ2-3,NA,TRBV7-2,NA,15,CASSLFSTPTDTQYF,TGTGCCAGCAGCTTATTTTCTACCCCCACAGATACGCAGTATTTT
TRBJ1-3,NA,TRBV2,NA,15,CASSTRWASGNTIYF,TGTGCCAGCAGTACCCGGTGGGCCTCTGGAAACACCATATATTTT
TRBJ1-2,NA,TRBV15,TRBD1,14,CATSVGGFIDGYTF,TGTGCCACCAGCGTAGGGGGCTTTATCGATGGCTACACCTTC
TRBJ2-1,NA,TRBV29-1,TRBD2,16,CSVHLLPSGGGNEQFF,TGCAGCGTCCATTTACTACCTAGCGGGGGTGGGAATGAGCAGTTCTTC
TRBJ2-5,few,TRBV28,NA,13,CASSLLSGTPQYF,TGTGCCAGCAGTTTATTATCCGGGACACCTCAGTACTTC
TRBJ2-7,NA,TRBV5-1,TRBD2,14,CASRTSGSTYEQYF,TGCGCCAGCAGGACTAGCGGGAGTACGTACGAGCAGTACTTC
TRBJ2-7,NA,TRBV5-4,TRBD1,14,CASSVDRVPYEQYF,TGTGCCAGCAGCGTTGACAGGGTCCCCTACGAGCAGTACTTC
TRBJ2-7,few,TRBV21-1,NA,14,CASSKRGQGHEQYF,TGTGCCAGCAGCAAACGGGGCCAGGGGCACGAGCAGTACTTC
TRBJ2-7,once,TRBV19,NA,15,CASSGGQLSPYEQYF,TGTGCCAGTAGTGGGGGACAACTTTCCCCCTACGAGCAGTACTTC
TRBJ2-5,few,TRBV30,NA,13,CAWSVSPRETQYF,TGTGCCTGGAGTGTATCACCGCGGGAGACCCAGTACTTC
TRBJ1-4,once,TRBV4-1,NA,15,CASSQASDFREKLFF,TGCGCCAGCAGCCAAGCGTCCGACTTTCGGGAAAAACTGTTTTTT
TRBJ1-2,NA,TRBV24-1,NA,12,CATSDPGSGYTF,TGTGCCACCAGTGATCCAGGAAGCGGCTACACCTTC
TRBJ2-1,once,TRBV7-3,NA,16,CASSHLGRSSYNEQFF,TGTGCCAGCAGCCACCTCGGTAGGAGCTCCTACAATGAGCAGTTCTTC
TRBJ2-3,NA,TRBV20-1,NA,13,CSASKDSTDTQYF,TGCAGTGCTAGTAAGGACTCCACAGATACGCAGTATTTT
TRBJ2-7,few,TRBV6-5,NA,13,CATTQGTTYEQYF,TGTGCCACTACACAGGGAACAACCTACGAGCAGTACTTC
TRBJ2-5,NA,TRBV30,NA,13,CAWSAGGTGTQYF,TGTGCCTGGAGTGCAGGGGGGACCGGGACCCAGTACTTC
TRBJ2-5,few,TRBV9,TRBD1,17,CASSVAGGARGPETQYF,TGTGCCAGCAGCGTAGCAGGGGGAGCTAGGGGGCCAGAGACCCAGTACTTC
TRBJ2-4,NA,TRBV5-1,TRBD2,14,CASSLEGGANIQYF,TGCGCCAGCAGCTTGGAGGGAGGGGCGAACATTCAGTACTTC
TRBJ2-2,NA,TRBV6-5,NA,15,CASSLQGPNTGELFF,TGTGCCAGCAGCTTACAGGGCCCGAACACCGGGGAGCTGTTTTTT
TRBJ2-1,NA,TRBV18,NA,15,CASSPPAVSYNEQFF,TGTGCCAGCTCACCACCAGCGGTATCCTACAATGAGCAGTTCTTC
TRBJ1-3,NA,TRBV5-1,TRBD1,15,CASSSTGNSGNTIYF,TGCGCCAGCAGCTCGACAGGGAACTCTGGAAACACCATATATTTT
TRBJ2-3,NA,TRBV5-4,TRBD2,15,CASSSSGRAGDTQYF,TGTGCCAGCAGCTCTAGCGGGAGGGCAGGTGATACGCAGTATTTT
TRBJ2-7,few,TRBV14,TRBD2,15,CASSSRLAGDRVQYF,TGTGCCAGCAGCTCCCGACTAGCGGGAGACCGTGTGCAGTACTTC
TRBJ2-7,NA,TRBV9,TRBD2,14,CASSARSGGYEQYF,TGTGCCAGCAGCGCCAGATCGGGGGGGTACGAGCAGTACTTC
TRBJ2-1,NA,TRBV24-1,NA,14,CATSQTGEGNEQFF,TGTGCCACCAGTCAGACGGGAGAAGGGAATGAGCAGTTCTTC
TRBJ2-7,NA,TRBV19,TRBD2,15,CASSGIGRSSYEQYF,TGTGCCAGTAGTGGAATCGGGAGGAGCTCCTACGAGCAGTACTTC
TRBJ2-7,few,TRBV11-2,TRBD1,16,CASTPSRGQGAAEQYF,TGTGCCAGCACCCCTAGTAGGGGACAGGGGGCGGCCGAGCAGTACTTC
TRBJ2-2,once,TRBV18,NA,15,CASSPPRGNTGELFF,TGTGCCAGCTCACCGCCACGGGGGAACACCGGGGAGCTGTTTTTT
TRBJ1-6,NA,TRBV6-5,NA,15,CASSPAGAGYSPLHF,TGTGCCAGCAGTCCCGCTGGCGCGGGTTACTCACCCCTCCACTTT
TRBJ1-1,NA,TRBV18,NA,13,CASSPPVNTEAFF,TGTGCCAGCTCACCTCCGGTGAACACTGAAGCTTTCTTT
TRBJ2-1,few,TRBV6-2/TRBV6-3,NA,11,CASSSRSEQFF,TGTGCCAGCAGCTCCCGTAGTGAGCAGTTCTTC
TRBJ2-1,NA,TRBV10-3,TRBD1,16,CAISESFGQVPEEQFF,TGTGCCATCAGTGAGTCTTTCGGACAGGTCCCGGAGGAGCAGTTCTTC
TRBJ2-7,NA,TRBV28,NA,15,CASSLWAGGAYEQYF,TGTGCCAGCAGTTTATGGGCAGGAGGGGCCTACGAGCAGTACTTC
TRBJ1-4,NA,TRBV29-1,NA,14,CSVHYPQGNEKLFF,TGCAGCGTTCACTACCCTCAGGGTAATGAAAAACTGTTTTTT